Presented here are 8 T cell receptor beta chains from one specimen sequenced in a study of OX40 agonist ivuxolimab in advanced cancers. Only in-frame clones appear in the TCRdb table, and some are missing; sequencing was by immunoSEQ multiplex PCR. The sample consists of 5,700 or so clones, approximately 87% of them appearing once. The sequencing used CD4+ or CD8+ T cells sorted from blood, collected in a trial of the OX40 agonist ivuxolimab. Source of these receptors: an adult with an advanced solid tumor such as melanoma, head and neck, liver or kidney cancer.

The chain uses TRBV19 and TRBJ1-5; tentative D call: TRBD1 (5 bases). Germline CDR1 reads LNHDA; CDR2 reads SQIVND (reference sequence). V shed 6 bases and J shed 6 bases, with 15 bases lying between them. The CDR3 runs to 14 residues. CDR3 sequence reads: CASRDRDHSQPQHF. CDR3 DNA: TGTGCCAGTAGAGATAGGGACCACAGTCAGCCCCAGCATTTT. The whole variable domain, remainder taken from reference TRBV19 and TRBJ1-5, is DGGITQSPKYLFRKEGQNVTLSCEQNLNHDAMYWYRQDPGQGLRLIYYSQIVNDFQKGDIAEGYSVSREKKESFPLTVTSAQKNPTAFYLCASRDRDHSQPQHFGDGTRLSIL.

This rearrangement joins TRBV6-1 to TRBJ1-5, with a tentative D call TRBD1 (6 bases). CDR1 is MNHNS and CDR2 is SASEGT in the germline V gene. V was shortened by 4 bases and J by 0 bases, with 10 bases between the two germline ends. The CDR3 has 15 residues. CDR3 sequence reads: CASSVYRDSNQPQHF. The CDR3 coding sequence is TGTGCCAGCAGTGTTTACAGGGATAGCAATCAGCCCCAGCATTTT.

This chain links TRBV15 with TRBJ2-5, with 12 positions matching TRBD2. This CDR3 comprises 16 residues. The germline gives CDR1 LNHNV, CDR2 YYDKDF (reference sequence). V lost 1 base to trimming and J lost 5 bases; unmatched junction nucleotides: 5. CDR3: CATSRGLAGEGETQYF. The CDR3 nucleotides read TGTGCCACCAGCAGAGGACTAGCGGGAGAGGGGGAGACCCAGTACTTC.

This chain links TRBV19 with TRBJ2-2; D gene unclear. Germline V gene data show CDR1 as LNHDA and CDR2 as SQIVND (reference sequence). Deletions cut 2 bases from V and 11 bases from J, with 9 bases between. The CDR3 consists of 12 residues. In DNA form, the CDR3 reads TGTGCCAGTAGTATAACCCTTTCCGAGCTGTTTTTT. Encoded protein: CASSITLSELFF. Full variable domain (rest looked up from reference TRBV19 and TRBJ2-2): DGGITQSPKYLFRKEGQNVTLSCEQNLNHDAMYWYRQDPGQGLRLIYYSQIVNDFQKGDIAEGYSVSREKKESFPLTVTSAQKNPTAFYLCASSITLSELFFGEGSRLTVL.

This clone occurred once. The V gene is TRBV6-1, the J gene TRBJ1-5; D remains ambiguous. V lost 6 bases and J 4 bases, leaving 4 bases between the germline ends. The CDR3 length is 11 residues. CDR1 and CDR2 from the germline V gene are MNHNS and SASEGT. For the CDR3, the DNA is TGTGCCAGCAGGGATAATCAGCCCCAGCATTTT. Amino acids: CASRDNQPQHF.

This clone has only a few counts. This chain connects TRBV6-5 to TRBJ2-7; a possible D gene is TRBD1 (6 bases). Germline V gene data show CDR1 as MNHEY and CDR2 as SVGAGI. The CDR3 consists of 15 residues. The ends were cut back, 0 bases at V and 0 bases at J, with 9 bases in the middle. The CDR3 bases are TGTGCCAGCAGTTACTCAGCAGGGGCCTCCTACGAGCAGTACTTC. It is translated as CASSYSAGASYEQYF.

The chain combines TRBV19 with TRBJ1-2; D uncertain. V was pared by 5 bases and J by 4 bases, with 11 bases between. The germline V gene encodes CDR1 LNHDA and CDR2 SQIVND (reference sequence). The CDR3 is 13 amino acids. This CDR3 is CASSPDGAYGYTF. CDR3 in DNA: TGTGCCAGTAGTCCGGACGGAGCCTATGGCTACACCTTC.

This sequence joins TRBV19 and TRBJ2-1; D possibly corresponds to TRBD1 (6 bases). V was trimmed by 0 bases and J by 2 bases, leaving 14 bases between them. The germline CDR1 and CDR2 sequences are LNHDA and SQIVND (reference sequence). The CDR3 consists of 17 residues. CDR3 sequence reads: CASSIEGRGNPYNEQFF. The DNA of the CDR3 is TGTGCCAGTAGTATAGAGGGCAGGGGTAACCCCTACAATGAGCAGTTCTTC.